These 6 T cell receptor beta chains came from one sample sequenced in a study of T-cell memory formation after mild COVID-19 (TCRdb year 2021). Libraries were constructed by 5' RACE. Sequencing was performed on an Illumina NovaSeq 6000. TCRdb took the public reads, trimmed them with fastp at Q25, ran MiXCR for clone calling and kept in-frame beta chains. Each CDR3 protein appears once, grouped with its most common genes and DNA. For this sample the table gives more than 100,000 distinct CDR3 sequences, of which about 6% were detected only once. Together, the top ten hold approximately 2% of the sample. Sequenced material: PBMCs or a T cell subset sorted from them (not recorded which). Receptors were obtained from an adult woman who had mild COVID-19 (a few samples of this study predate the infection). The sample titles of this study are shuffled in the database, so cell type and time point are left out; the donor was told from shared clones.

This clonotype occurred many times. This chain joins TRBV5-1 and TRBJ2-5, with D hard to call. CDR1 SGHRS and CDR2 YFSETQ come from the germline V gene. CDR3 length equals 13 residues. Trimming stripped 0 bases from V and 5 bases from J, with 8 bases between. Here the CDR3 DNA reads TGCGCCAGCAGCTTGGGCAATGGGGAGACCCAGTACTTC. It codes for CASSLGNGETQYF.

This clonotype was seen only a few times. V gene TRBV7-3 combines with J gene TRBJ2-7; D possibly uses TRBD1 or TRBD2 (6 bases each). The germline V gene encodes CDR1 SGHTA and CDR2 FQGTGA. Trimming cost V 5 bases and J 3 bases, with 20 bases left between them. This CDR3 comprises 16 residues. The DNA for the CDR3 is TGTGCCAGCAGCCCCGAGGGGGGAGGCCTGGGCTACGAGCAGTACTTC. This gives the protein CASSPEGGGLGYEQYF.

This rearrangement joins TRBV12-3 or TRBV12-4 to TRBJ2-3; D might be TRBD1 or TRBD2, each matching 6 bases. The CDR3 loop spans 15 amino acids. V lost 4 bases and J 0 bases, leaving 11 bases between the germline ends. CDR3 region: CASSSQGGSTDTQYF. CDR3 nucleotides: TGTGCCAGCAGTTCACAGGGAGGAAGCACAGATACGCAGTATTTT.

This chain connects TRBV12-3 or TRBV12-4 to TRBJ1-2, with D unresolved. The CDR3 spans 13 residues. The V end lost 3 bases, the J end lost 3 bases, and 8 bases lay between the germline ends. In nucleotides, the CDR3 is TGTGCCAGCAGTTTCGAGGACTACTATGGCTACACCTTC. Its translation is CASSFEDYYGYTF.

Here the CDR3 DNA reads TGTGCCAGCAGCTTAGAATACAGGCGACGTGAAAAACTGTTTTTT. Its protein is CASSLEYRRREKLFF. The chain joins TRBV11-2 to TRBJ1-4, with D tentatively TRBD1 (5 bases). CDR3 length: 15 residues. V was clipped by 0 bases and J by 7 bases, with 12 bases between them. The V gene's germline CDR1 is SGHAT and CDR2 FQNNGV.

A few counts support this clonotype. The genes are TRBV7-9 and TRBJ1-2; no clear D gene. With 1 base removed from V and 4 bases from J, the gap between germline ends came to 10 bases. Germline-derived CDR1 and CDR2 are SEHNR and FQNEAQ (reference sequence). CDR3 length: 14 amino acids. The CDR3 region has the DNA TGTGCCAGCAGCTTAGACGCAGGCCCCTATGGCTACACCTTC. This gives the protein CASSLDAGPYGYTF.